Shown below are 18 T cell receptor beta chains from a single sample sequenced in a study of cytomegalovirus exposure and HLA in healthy donors. The PCR was carried out with 60 Vbeta primers and 13 Jbeta primers. Sequencing was performed with immunoSEQ multiplex PCR; in TCRdb, only in-frame clones are kept and a portion is missing. The top ten clones hold approximately 6.2% of a sample with around 150,000 clones, less than 85% of them seen once. Input material: PBMCs. The origin of the receptors is a man aged 35-49 years in good health and CMV-seropositive.

This clone was seen only once. The chain joins TRBV28 to TRBJ1-2; possible D gene TRBD1, 6 bases. Deletions cut 3 bases from V and 5 bases from J, with 10 bases between. CDR3 length: 13 residues. Germline V gives CDR1 MDHEN, CDR2 SYDVKM. This CDR3 is CASSFGQRYGYTF. The CDR3 region has the DNA TGTGCCAGCAGTTTTGGACAGAGATATGGCTACACCTTC.

This clone was detected a few times. The chain combines TRBV18 with TRBJ2-2; maybe TRBD2 (7 bases). Germline CDR1 and CDR2: KGHSH and LQKENI. The CDR3 is made up of 16 amino acids. Trimming stripped 3 bases from V and 3 bases from J, with 14 bases between. The CDR3 nucleotides read TGTGCCAGCTCACCCCCGGGGGGCCCGGACACCGGGGAGCTGTTTTTT. Its translation is CASSPPGGPDTGELFF. Filled out from reference TRBV18 and TRBJ2-2, the complete variable domain reads NAGVMQNPRHLVRRRGQEARLRCSPMKGHSHVYWYRQLPEEGLKFMVYLQKENIIDESGMPKERFSAEFPKEGPSILRIQQVVRGDSAAYFCASSPPGGPDTGELFFGEGSRLTVL.

The chain uses TRBV5-1 and TRBJ2-5; a possible D gene is TRBD1 (5 bases). CDR1 and CDR2 (germline): SGHRS, YFSETQ. The CDR3 is made up of 15 amino acids. V dropped 4 bases and J dropped 2 bases, with 15 bases sitting between them. The CDR3 here is CASSSDGHRQETQYF. CDR3 nucleotide sequence: TGCGCCAGCAGCAGTGATGGACACCGACAAGAGACCCAGTACTTC. The complete variable domain, with remaining parts taken from reference TRBV5-1 and TRBJ2-5, reads KAGVTQTPRYLIKTRGQQVTLSCSPISGHRSVSWYQQTPGQGLQFLFEYFSETQRNKGNFPGRFSGRQFSNSRSEMNVSTLELGDSALYLCASSSDGHRQETQYFGPGTRLLVL.

The V and J genes are TRBV19 and TRBJ2-5; TRBD2 is a possible D gene (6 bases). CDR3 size: 16 residues. CDR1 is LNHDA and CDR2 is SQIVND in the germline V gene (reference sequence). V lost 1 base, J lost 0 bases, and 12 bases lay in between. In DNA, the CDR3 is TGTGCCAGTAGTATAGCCCGTAGCGGCAACCAAGAGACCCAGTACTTC. Amino acid sequence: CASSIARSGNQETQYF. Based on the CDR3 plus reference TRBV19 and TRBJ2-5, the full variable domain is DGGITQSPKYLFRKEGQNVTLSCEQNLNHDAMYWYRQDPGQGLRLIYYSQIVNDFQKGDIAEGYSVSREKKESFPLTVTSAQKNPTAFYLCASSIARSGNQETQYFGPGTRLLVL.

The CDR3 DNA sequence: TGTGCCAGCAGCTTAGATAAGGGGCGAGAAAACGAGCAGTACTTC. Amino acids: CASSLDKGRENEQYF. The V call is TRBV7-2, the J call TRBJ2-7; D perhaps matches TRBD1 (5 bases). Germline V lookup: CDR1 SGHTA, CDR2 FQGNSA. This CDR3 contains 15 residues. V was shortened by 1 base and J by 5 bases, with 15 bases between the two germline ends.

The chain joins TRBV10-3 to TRBJ1-1; TRBD1 aligns across 7 bases. V was pared by 6 bases and J by 1 base, with 14 bases of the junction left unmatched. The CDR3 length is 17 residues. Germline V CDR1 and CDR2: ENHRY, SYGVKD. This CDR3 is CAIRDVTGVGGNTEAFF. As DNA, the CDR3 is TGTGCCATCAGGGACGTTACAGGGGTAGGCGGGAACACTGAAGCTTTCTTT.

This chain joins TRBV5-1 and TRBJ1-2; 8 bases align to TRBD1. The ends lost 0 bases at V and 0 bases at J; junction bases unmatched: 1. The CDR3 contains 15 residues. In germline, CDR1 is SGHRS, CDR2 YFSETQ. This chain's CDR3 is CASSLGTGSNYGYTF. The DNA for the CDR3 is TGCGCCAGCAGCTTGGGGACAGGGTCTAACTATGGCTACACCTTC.

The chain carries TRBV7-8 and TRBJ1-3; no reliable D call. This CDR3 spans 14 amino acids. Deletions cut 5 bases from V and 0 bases from J, with 8 bases between. Germline loops: CDR1 SGHVS, CDR2 FQNEAQ. CDR3 nucleotides: TGTGCCAGCAGCCAACCGGGCTCTGGAAACACCATATATTTT. It encodes CASSQPGSGNTIYF. The whole variable domain, remainder taken from reference TRBV7-8 and TRBJ1-3, is GAGVSQSPRYKVAKRGQDVALRCDPISGHVSLFWYQQALGQGPEFLTYFQNEAQLDKSGLPSDRFFAERPEGSVSTLKIQRTQQEDSAVYLCASSQPGSGNTIYFGEGSWLTVV.

V usage is TRBV4-3 and J usage is TRBJ2-1; maybe TRBD2 (6 bases). Germline assignment: CDR1 LGHNA and CDR2 YSLEER. V was pared by 0 bases and J by 6 bases, with 12 bases between. This CDR3 is built from 15 residues. Written as DNA, the CDR3 is TGCGCCAGCAGCCAAGATTACGGGAGAGCCAATGAGCAGTTCTTC. It translates to CASSQDYGRANEQFF.

The rearrangement joins TRBV9 to TRBJ2-7, with TRBD1 matching 9 bases. Germline trimming cut 3 bases from V and 3 bases from J; bases unmatched to any gene: 4. Germline V gene data show CDR1 as SGDLS and CDR2 as YYNGEE. There are 14 residues in the CDR3. For the CDR3, the DNA is TGTGCCAGCAGCGCCCGGGACAGGGTCTACGAGCAGTACTTC. It codes for CASSARDRVYEQYF.

The chain couples TRBV19 to TRBJ1-1, with a possible D match to TRBD1 (6 bases). CDR1 and CDR2 (germline): LNHDA, SQIVND (reference sequence). This CDR3 contains 17 residues. Trimming removed 5 bases from V and 2 bases from J, with 21 bases in between. In nucleotides, the CDR3 is TGTGCCAGTAGTTCACCCTCGACATTCAGGGGAAACACTGAAGCTTTCTTT. Its translation is CASSSPSTFRGNTEAFF.

As for this clone: Distinct nucleotide sequences in the sample also encode this CDR3. The rearrangement uses TRBV6-1 and TRBJ2-6; 8 nucleotides agree with TRBD1. Unmatched junction bases numbered 2, after V lost 6 bases and J lost 1 base. The CDR3 loop spans 15 amino acids. Germline values: CDR1 MNHNS, CDR2 SASEGT. CDR3 region: CASRTGGSGANVLTF. In nucleotides, the CDR3 is TGTGCCAGCAGAACAGGGGGTTCTGGGGCCAACGTCCTGACTTTC.

This clone was seen only a few times. DNA for the CDR3: TGTGCCAGCAGCTTAGTGGGGCCCCTCGATACGCAGTATTTT. Translation: CASSLVGPLDTQYF. This chain connects TRBV7-2 to TRBJ2-3; D possibly corresponds to TRBD1 (5 bases). Trimming left V 1 base short and J 6 bases short, with 11 bases between. Germline V lookup: CDR1 SGHTA, CDR2 FQGNSA. CDR3 size: 14 residues. Combining the CDR3 with reference TRBV7-2 and TRBJ2-3 gives the whole variable domain GAGVSQSPSNKVTEKGKDVELRCDPISGHTALYWYRQSLGQGLEFLIYFQGNSAPDKSGLPSDRFSAERTGGSVSTLTIQRTQQEDSAVYLCASSLVGPLDTQYFGPGTRLTVL.

The chain has TRBV11-3 and TRBJ1-5; no definite D call. The germline V and J ends were trimmed by 4 bases and 10 bases, with 14 bases remaining between them. The V gene's germline CDR1 is SGHNT and CDR2 YENEEA. This CDR3 spans 13 amino acids. The CDR3 nucleotides are TGTGCCAGCAGCTCCACGGGTGCGAGCCCCCAGCATTTT. Translating it yields CASSSTGASPQHF.

This clone came up once. The J gene is TRBJ2-3, the V gene TRBV27, with 9 bases identical to TRBD2. Looked up from germline, CDR1 is MNHEY and CDR2 is SMNVEV (reference sequence). The CDR3 sequence is 17 residues long. Trimming at V came to 1 base and at J to 1 base, leaving 6 bases not matched to a gene. The CDR3 reads CASSLFPSGVGTDTQYF. CDR3 coding DNA: TGTGCCAGCAGTTTATTTCCTAGCGGGGTAGGCACAGATACGCAGTATTTT.

The gene calls are TRBV15 and TRBJ2-5, with D perhaps TRBD2 (5 bases). Trimming took off 6 bases at V and 2 bases at J, with 7 bases between the two ends. Germline CDR1 reads LNHNV; CDR2 reads YYDKDF (reference sequence). This CDR3 contains 12 residues. This CDR3 reads CATRQRQETQYF. CDR3 nucleotide sequence: TGTGCCACCAGGCAGCGGCAAGAGACCCAGTACTTC.

Worth noting for this clone: Other DNA sequences from this sample encode an identical CDR3 as well. V usage is TRBV27 and J usage is TRBJ2-7; 10 positions match TRBD1. CDR1 and CDR2 (germline): MNHEY, SMNVEV (reference sequence). After removal of 3 bases from V and 2 bases from J, the junction contained 1 base not matched to a gene. This CDR3 is built from 14 residues. The CDR3 is CASSLGQGPYEQYF. For the CDR3, the DNA is TGTGCCAGCAGTTTGGGACAGGGGCCCTACGAGCAGTACTTC.

The chain carries TRBV4-1 and TRBJ1-1; D possibly corresponds to TRBD1 (6 bases). The CDR3 sequence is 15 residues long. The germline V gene encodes CDR1 MGHRA and CDR2 YSYEKL. Trimming left V 1 base short and J 1 base short, with 10 bases between. This CDR3 is CASSQVTGRNTEAFF. The CDR3 DNA reads TGCGCCAGCAGCCAAGTTACAGGGCGGAACACTGAAGCTTTCTTT.